This record looks at one TCR beta chain sequence and its context. Its specificity is not known. The data derive from a study of metastatic and nonmetastatic thyroid tumors. General observations from the study: Significantly greater TCR beta diversity was reportedly found in malignant thyroid tumors than in benign nodules (in blood and tumor).

No patient had received any treatment before thyroid surgery. TCRdb recomputed clones from the PCR reads via MiXCR. The table includes around 50,000 clones, just under 30% detected once. V shed 6 bases and J 5 bases; nucleotides not matched to a gene: 12. The CDR3 totals 16 residues. The sample consisted of blood. The source of this sequence is a female donor with papillary thyroid cancer or a benign thyroid nodule (not recorded which). Some clones in this sample may be carry-over from other donors' samples. This chain links TRBV12-3 or TRBV12-4 with TRBJ2-2; 7 positions agree with TRBD2. The CDR3 protein is CASSRSPGGITGELFF. The DNA of the CDR3 is TGTGCCAGCAGCCGCTCTCCGGGGGGTATTACCGGGGAGCTGTTTTTT.